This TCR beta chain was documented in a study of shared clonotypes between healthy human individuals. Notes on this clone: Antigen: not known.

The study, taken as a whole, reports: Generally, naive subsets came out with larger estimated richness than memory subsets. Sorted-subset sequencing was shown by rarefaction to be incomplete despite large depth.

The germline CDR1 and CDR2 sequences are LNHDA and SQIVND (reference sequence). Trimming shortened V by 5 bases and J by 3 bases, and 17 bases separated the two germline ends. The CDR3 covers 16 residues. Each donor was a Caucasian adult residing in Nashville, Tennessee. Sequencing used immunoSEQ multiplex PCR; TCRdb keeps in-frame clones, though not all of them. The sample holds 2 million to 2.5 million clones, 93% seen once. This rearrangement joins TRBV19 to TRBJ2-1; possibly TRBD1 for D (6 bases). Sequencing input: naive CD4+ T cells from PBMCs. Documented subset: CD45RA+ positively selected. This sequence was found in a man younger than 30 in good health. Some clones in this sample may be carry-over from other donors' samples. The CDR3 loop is CASSPRGDTYYNEQFF. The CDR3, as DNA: TGTGCCAGTAGTCCCCGAGGGGACACATACTACAATGAGCAGTTCTTC.